This T cell receptor (beta chain) came from a study of tissue T cells after allogeneic stem cell transplantation (dated by TCRdb to 2021 to 2024). About the study as a whole: If a tissue had multiple samples, a pathologist reviewed H&E sections so that samples with histologically apparent lymphocytes got priority for sequencing. The study profiled TCR beta repertoires across many tissues from research autopsies of patients with and without GVHD, plus mouse models of GVHD. The human arm was conducted as a prospective observational study, and neither blinding nor randomization was performed. Broader findings and caveats from the paper: Blood samples were not available from the non-GVHD comparator patients. Sampling depth was acknowledged as a limitation, and the patient cohort was both small and clinically heterogeneous. In both patients and mice, T cells from blood and spleen picked up only a limited part of the TCR repertoire that was detected in tissues. Within patients, how anatomically similar tissues were was a major factor shaping TCR repertoire composition, regardless of disease or transplant status. Not many T cell clones showed up in more than one patient, yet clustering based on motifs uncovered repertoire signatures that were shared across patients in a tissue-specific way. The study did not determine which tissue TCRs were alloreactive or antigen-specific, and some clones might have been persisting host cells.

This clone is identified as medium-sized (0.01 to 0.1%). The antigen this receptor binds is unknown. No base quality values were provided; no much bigger clone lies one nucleotide off. The time point label on this specimen signifies: human tissue collected at research (rapid) autopsy. Three non-HCT comparator patients with other cancers, who had at least five GI tract samples and no known GI disease at death, were retrospectively selected. After a median post-mortem interval of around 9.8 hours, autopsy tissues were collected, including GI sites from esophagus to rectum, liver, skin, and lymphoid organs such as spleen. Each autopsy specimen was cut in two, with one portion flash-frozen in liquid nitrogen and the remainder formalin-fixed, and the outer muscle layers of GI specimens were removed. Genomic DNA was extracted from frozen tissues using the Mag-Bind Blood & Tissue DNA HDQ 96 Kit on a Chemagic 360 or the DNeasy Blood & Tissue Kit. Because of concern about red blood cell contamination, extracted DNA underwent additional purification with the Genomic DNA Clean & Concentrator-25 kit.

The protocol used for the library was the immunoSEQ multiplex PCR assay. TCRbeta CDR3 sequencing was done by Adaptive Biotechnologies at survey depth, reporting CDR3 sequences, V/J genes, productive frequency and template counts. TCR beta CDR3 regions were amplified from genomic DNA rather than RNA. The original methods were these. Jensen-Shannon divergence was used to quantify pairwise repertoire overlap between tissues, with a value of 1 indicating complete divergence and a value of 0 indicating identical repertoires. Tissues were grouped by single-linkage agglomerative hierarchical clustering of pairwise JSD values, and the clustering results were shown as dendrograms. GLIPH2 was run on all patient samples with simulation_depth 1000, kmer_min_depth 3 and cdr3_length_cutoff 8, and groups with more than two unique CDR3s were retained. In a standardized tissue-overlap score, Jaccard GLIPH-group overlap across patients was extrapolated to a standard repertoire size of 1000 clones. Linear mixed-effect models, with tissue included as a fixed effect and individual included as a random effect, were used to assess associations of diversity with clinical or experimental variables. TCRdb took this table from immuneACCESS and kept in-frame rearrangements with V and J called. Such tables lack part of the clones; where checked against another copy, unresolved V genes explain under half of the gap, and the rest is unexplained. V and J calls and clone size are as listed in that table; D and trimming were resolved from the DNA. In all, the sample holds about 9,500 clones, and roughly three fifths of those were seen once. Approximately 8.8% of the sample is in the top ten clones.

Including the terminal cysteine and phenylalanine, the CDR3 comprises 15 residues. CDR3 DNA is the only sequence kept; it has 45 bases, read in frame from the first base. V is cut by 9 bases and J by 7 bases, and the space between the germline ends is 24 bases. CDR1 and CDR2, looked up from the germline V gene, are SGHAT and FQNNGV. The sequence is built from TRBV11-2 and TRBJ1-1; the D gene identity is not certain. This TCR was sampled from a woman aged 18-49 years with breast cancer. The sequenced sample was tissue from the ileum, obtained at autopsy. The DNA reads TGTGCCAGGGAGAGGGCTTGTGTGGCCGAAGTTGAAGCTTTCTTT. Its protein reads: CARERACVAEVEAFF.